This T cell receptor beta chain was profiled in a study of T cell repertoires in cytomegalovirus infection (dated by TCRdb to the late 2010s). Background on the whole study: Alongside well-studied HLA-B-restricted epitopes, the peptide stimulations were aimed at recently identified HLA-C-restricted CMV epitopes, whose presentation resists viral immunomodulation. Donor HLA type was relevant to the analysis, as public TCR beta signatures indicated carriage of CMV infection together with the matching HLA type. What the research found in general, with its limitations: The ex vivo response was dominated by HLA-C-restricted CMV-specific TCR beta clonotypes, which also provided the single most frequent clonotype in two of eight donors. Carriers of CMV infection plus the relevant HLA type were discriminated by the cumulative frequency of public TCR beta family members in the study cohort and in an independent roughly 400-donor cohort.

The label giving this sample's treatment or condition can be read as: in vitro stimulation with specific CMV peptide epitopes to enrich CMV-specific T cells. A remark on this clonotype: Its specific antigen is unknown. It has no much larger one-base neighbor in the sample; base qualities were not kept.

V is cut by 8 bases and J by 2 bases, and the space between the germline ends is 23 bases. For CDR1 and CDR2, the germline V gene lists MNHNS and SASEGT. Measured from the cysteine to the phenylalanine, the CDR3 is 17 residues long. The sequence is cut down to CDR3 DNA, 51 bases in frame from base 1. The reads were generated on an Illumina HiSeq 1500. The public sequencing data were trimmed at Q25 with fastp and processed into clonotypes with MiXCR by TCRdb, which kept only in-frame beta chains. Each CDR3 protein appears once, grouped with its most common genes and DNA. The sample table records some 500,000 distinct CDR3 sequences; just under 40% of these occur just once. The biggest ten clones account for 48% of the sample.

The origin of this receptor is a human donor in good health (CMV status not recorded). Some clones in this sample may be carry-over from other donors' samples. Sequences were derived from cultured PBMCs, sampled from culture after CMV antigen stimulation. The sequence links TRBV6-1 to TRBJ2-3, and the D gene may be TRBD1, 5 bases matching. The bases read TGTGCCAGCGCGAAGACTCCCAGGGCCCGCTTCACAGATACGCAGTATTTT. Its protein is CASAKTPRARFTDTQYF.